The 28 T cell receptor beta chains presented below share a single source sample, sequenced in a study of shared clonotypes between healthy human individuals. The table came from immunoSEQ multiplex PCR; TCRdb's copy has only in-frame clones and leaves some out. The sample has millions of clones; more than 80% are singletons. Sample: naive CD4+ T cells sorted from blood. Subset denoted: CD45RA+ positively selected. The source is a man aged 18 to 29 in good health.

As concerns this clone: This sample also contains other DNA sequences that code for the same CDR3. The chain carries TRBV19 and TRBJ1-5, with D possibly TRBD1 on 6 matching bases. V dropped 5 bases and J dropped 4 bases, with 15 bases sitting between them. The germline V gene encodes CDR1 LNHDA and CDR2 SQIVND (reference sequence). CDR3 size: 15 residues. CDR3 DNA: TGTGCCAGTAGTTCGCTGGGTCAGGGGAATCAGCCCCAGCATTTT. Translated: CASSSLGQGNQPQHF.

Regarding this clone: Other DNA sequences in the same sample also yield this CDR3. The chain employs TRBV7-2 and TRBJ2-3; D is ambiguous. The V gene's germline CDR1 is SGHTA and CDR2 FQGNSA. The length of the CDR3 is 13 residues. V was pared by 1 base and J by 2 bases, with 4 bases between. The CDR3 region has the DNA TGTGCCAGCAGCTTAGGCCCCACAGATACGCAGTATTTT. The encoded protein is CASSLGPTDTQYF.

This chain links TRBV18 with TRBJ2-7; the match to TRBD1 covers 9 bases. Germline V gives CDR1 KGHSH, CDR2 LQKENI. This CDR3 has 16 amino acids. Germline trimming cut 4 bases from V and 5 bases from J; bases unmatched to any gene: 12. This CDR3 reads CASSQEAGDRADEQYF. The DNA of the CDR3 is TGTGCCAGCTCACAAGAGGCCGGGGACAGGGCTGACGAGCAGTACTTC.

Concerning this clone: Its ends do not fully match the called genes, so a read error is possible. This rearrangement joins TRBV19 to TRBJ2-5, with TRBD2 identical over 9 bases. The CDR3 contains 13 residues. Germline values: CDR1 LNHDA, CDR2 SQIVND (reference sequence). For the CDR3, the DNA is TGTGCCAGTAGTCCAGTCTATAGCGGGAGATTTCACTTC. This translates into CASSPVYSGRFHF.

The CDR3 sequence is CASSSGGGITEAFF. In nucleotides, the CDR3 is TGTGCCAGCAGCTCAGGGGGCGGAATCACTGAAGCTTTCTTT. This chain uses TRBV2 with TRBJ1-1, with TRBD1 identical over 8 bases. The V segment lost 6 bases and the J segment 4 bases; nucleotides outside the gene matches: 7. Per the germline V gene, CDR1 is SNHLY and CDR2 is FYNNEI. The CDR3 runs to 14 residues. Based on the CDR3 plus reference TRBV2 and TRBJ1-1, the full variable domain is EPEVTQTPSHQVTQMGQEVILRCVPISNHLYFYWYRQILGQKVEFLVSFYNNEISEKSEIFDDQFSVERPDGSNFTLKIRSTKLEDSAMYFCASSSGGGITEAFFGQGTRLTVV.

V is TRBV11-2 and J is TRBJ2-1, with 12 nucleotides matching TRBD2. This CDR3 region has 13 residues. Germline-derived CDR1 and CDR2 are SGHAT and FQNNGV. Trimming removed 11 bases from V and 6 bases from J; junction bases left unmatched: 5. Here the CDR3 reads CAGGGLAGNEQFF. The CDR3 DNA is TGTGCCGGGGGGGGACTAGCGGGCAATGAGCAGTTCTTC.

This chain links TRBV5-1 with TRBJ1-1; D uncertain. Germline CDR1 SGHRS, CDR2 YFSETQ. V gave up 5 bases and J gave up 0 bases, with 5 bases separating them. This CDR3 spans 12 amino acids. CDR3 in amino acids: CASRLMNTEAFF. The CDR3 region has the DNA TGCGCCAGCAGACTCATGAACACTGAAGCTTTCTTT.

The chain joins TRBV11-2 to TRBJ2-5, with D perhaps matching TRBD1 (6 bases). The CDR3 spans 13 residues. CDR1 is SGHAT, CDR2 FQNNGV, per germline. With 5 bases removed from V and 4 bases from J, the gap between germline ends came to 11 bases. The CDR3 here is CASSPGAGETQYF. As DNA, the CDR3 is TGTGCCAGCAGCCCAGGGGCGGGAGAGACCCAGTACTTC.

As concerns this clone: The same CDR3 is also encoded by other DNA sequences in this sample. The rearrangement links TRBV4-1 to TRBJ2-1; 7 bases match TRBD2. J lost 0 bases, V lost 4 bases, and 6 bases had no gene match. The V gene's germline CDR1 is MGHRA and CDR2 YSYEKL. This CDR3 is 16 amino acids long. The CDR3 nucleotides read TGCGCCAGCAGCCCCCCTGGCGGGAGCTCCTACAATGAGCAGTTCTTC. As protein: CASSPPGGSSYNEQFF.

The chain joins TRBV5-1 to TRBJ2-5; 10 positions agree with TRBD1. TRBJ2-7 explains the end of the DNA better; the J call may be wrong. CDR3 size: 15 residues. Germline CDR1 and CDR2: SGHRS and YFSETQ. The CDR3 DNA follows: TGCGCCAGCAGCCCGGACGGACAGGGGGGCGGCGAGCAGTACTTC. It encodes CASSPDGQGGGEQYF.

The chain uses TRBV6-1 and TRBJ1-2; D not certain. Between the trimmed V and J ends, which lost 4 bases and 8 bases, there was a span of 14 bases. The length of the CDR3 is 13 residues. Germline CDR1 MNHNS, CDR2 SASEGT. The CDR3 is CASSAQVAGGYTF. In DNA form, the CDR3 reads TGTGCCAGCAGTGCCCAGGTGGCTGGAGGCTACACCTTC.

The J gene is TRBJ1-2, the V gene TRBV28; possible D gene TRBD1, 6 bases. Germline CDR1 and CDR2: MDHEN and SYDVKM. Trimming pared 6 bases from V and 3 bases from J, leaving 14 bases between. This CDR3 is 14 amino acids long. This chain's CDR3 is CASRGWTEDYGYTF. CDR3 DNA sequence: TGTGCCAGCAGAGGGTGGACAGAGGACTATGGCTACACCTTC.

This clone was observed once. The V call is TRBV30, the J call TRBJ2-1; D possibly corresponds to TRBD2 (5 bases). Germline V gives CDR1 GTSNPN, CDR2 SVGIG (reference sequence). The V and J ends lost 4 bases and 9 bases respectively, with 25 bases between them. This CDR3 contains 16 residues. In nucleotides, the CDR3 is TGTGCCTGGACTCAGACTCGGCGGGCTAGCCGGGGTGAGCAGTTCTTC. Protein: CAWTQTRRASRGEQFF.

The chain has TRBV4-1 and TRBJ2-5; unclear D gene. The end of the DNA is better explained by TRBJ2-7, so the J call may be wrong. The CDR3 is made up of 15 amino acids. Germline values: CDR1 MGHRA, CDR2 YSYEKL. The CDR3 nucleotides read TGCGCCAGCAGCCAAAACACTGGTGGACCCTACGAGCAGTACTTC. It yields the protein CASSQNTGGPYEQYF.

The CDR3 sequence is CASRLGYYTDTQYF. The CDR3 coding sequence is TGTGCCAGCAGACTAGGGTATTACACAGATACGCAGTATTTT. This sequence joins TRBV6-1 and TRBJ2-3; TRBD2 might be the D (5 bases). The CDR3 contains 14 residues. The germline gives CDR1 MNHNS, CDR2 SASEGT. V shed 6 bases and J shed 2 bases, with 12 bases lying between them.

This sequence joins TRBV5-1 and TRBJ2-1; 7 bases line up with TRBD1. This CDR3 is 14 amino acids long. Germline CDR1 SGHRS, CDR2 YFSETQ. The V gene end was trimmed by 0 bases and the J gene end by 6 bases; junction bases not matched to a gene: 3. The CDR3 here is CASSLEDRANEQFF. Here the CDR3 DNA reads TGCGCCAGCAGCTTGGAAGACAGGGCCAATGAGCAGTTCTTC.

This clone was picked up one time. V is TRBV20-1 and J is TRBJ2-1, with D hard to call. From germline, CDR1 is DFQATT and CDR2 SNEGSKA (reference sequence). The V and J ends lost 5 bases and 9 bases respectively, with 8 bases between them. This CDR3 comprises 10 residues. CDR3 loop: CSAGRPEQFF. CDR3 DNA: TGCAGTGCTGGGCGGCCTGAGCAGTTCTTC.

V and J are TRBV7-2 and TRBJ2-7; D might be TRBD2 (5 bases). CDR3 length equals 13 residues. Germline loops: CDR1 SGHTA, CDR2 FQGNSA. The V and J ends lost 5 bases and 3 bases respectively, with 11 bases between them. As DNA, the CDR3 is TGTGCCAGCAGCATCCCGGGATTCTACGAGCAGTACTTC. Residues: CASSIPGFYEQYF.

This chain links TRBV25-1 with TRBJ2-3, with 13 bases identical to TRBD2. CDR1 and CDR2 from the germline V gene are MGHDK and SYGVNS. V lost 5 bases, J lost 2 bases, and 7 bases stayed unmatched. This CDR3 has 17 residues. The CDR3 coding sequence is TGTGCCAGCAGTCCAGGACTAGCGGGAGATCTCACAGATACGCAGTATTTT. Its translation: CASSPGLAGDLTDTQYF.

This clone appeared a single time. This sample includes further DNA sequences coding for the same CDR3. The rearrangement joins TRBV6-5 to TRBJ2-4; a weak D match, TRBD2 (5 bases). The CDR3 contains 16 residues. Per germline, CDR1 MNHEY and CDR2 SVGAGI. Trimming shortened V by 0 bases and J by 0 bases, and 9 bases separated the two germline ends. CDR3 loop: CASSYSGGLAKNIQYF. In nucleotides, the CDR3 is TGTGCCAGCAGTTACTCTGGAGGACTAGCCAAAAACATTCAGTACTTC.

J is TRBJ2-1 and V is TRBV19; 7 bases map to TRBD1. Trimming removed 6 bases from V and 1 base from J; junction bases left unmatched: 9. The length of the CDR3 is 16 residues. Germline CDR1 LNHDA, CDR2 SQIVND (reference sequence). The CDR3 loop reads CASRRQGSLSYNEQFF. The CDR3 nucleotides read TGTGCCAGTAGACGACAGGGATCCTTGTCCTACAATGAGCAGTTCTTC.

The chain employs TRBV6-6 and TRBJ1-2, with unresolved D. The CDR3 is 16 residues long. CDR1 MNHNY and CDR2 SVGAGI come from the germline V gene (reference sequence). The germline V and J ends were trimmed by 0 bases and 7 bases, with 18 bases remaining between them. The CDR3 DNA reads TGTGCCAGCAGTTACTCGTCGTCGGGGAATGCGGGTGGCTACACCTTC. Translated, it gives CASSYSSSGNAGGYTF.

The chain is built from TRBV30 and TRBJ1-1; D perhaps matches TRBD1 (6 bases). CDR3 length equals 15 residues. The V gene's germline CDR1 is GTSNPN and CDR2 SVGIG (reference sequence). The V end lost 1 base, the J end lost 0 bases, and 12 bases lay between the germline ends. CDR3 bases: TGTGCCTGGAGTGGGAAGGGGGGGATGAACACTGAAGCTTTCTTT. Protein sequence: CAWSGKGGMNTEAFF.

The chain recombines TRBV5-4 with TRBJ2-2; possible D gene TRBD1, 6 bases. Germline-derived CDR1 and CDR2 are SGHNT and YYREEE (reference sequence). The CDR3 loop spans 16 amino acids. V was pared by 2 bases and J by 7 bases, with 18 bases between. The CDR3 DNA follows: TGTGCCAGCAGCTTAACGAACAGGGCGTACGGCGGGGAGCTGTTTTTT. Translated: CASSLTNRAYGGELFF.

Points on this clone: Other nucleotide sequences from this sample produce the same CDR3. V gene TRBV30 combines with J gene TRBJ1-5; D is perhaps TRBD1 (6 bases). V was pared by 0 bases and J by 4 bases, with 22 bases between. CDR3 length: 18 amino acids. Germline lookup yields CDR1 GTSNPN and CDR2 SVGIG (reference sequence). The CDR3 here is CAWSVSRVGGATNQPQHF. In DNA form, the CDR3 reads TGTGCCTGGAGTGTATCTCGAGTAGGGGGGGCGACTAATCAGCCCCAGCATTTT.

The chain links TRBV5-1 to TRBJ1-2, with TRBD1 identical over 7 bases. This CDR3 has 15 amino acids. J lost 2 bases, V lost 2 bases, and 6 bases had no gene match. Germline lookup yields CDR1 SGHRS and CDR2 YFSETQ. The chain's CDR3 is CASSLSGGQNYGYTF. The DNA for the CDR3 is TGCGCCAGCAGCTTATCAGGGGGACAGAACTATGGCTACACCTTC.

This sequence joins TRBV6-5 and TRBJ1-4; tentatively, D is TRBD1 (5 bases). CDR1 is MNHEY, CDR2 SVGAGI, per germline. V was clipped by 6 bases and J by 3 bases, with 14 bases between them. The CDR3 runs 15 residues. The chain's CDR3 is CASSTSGTSNEKLFF. For the CDR3, the DNA is TGTGCCAGCAGCACCTCAGGGACCTCTAATGAAAAACTGTTTTTT.

This chain uses TRBV6-1 with TRBJ2-7, with 12 bases fitting TRBD2. There are 18 residues in the CDR3. The germline V gene encodes CDR1 MNHNS and CDR2 SASEGT. With V trimmed by 3 bases and J by 0 bases, 9 bases remained unmatched. The CDR3 nucleotides are TGTGCCAGCAGTGAGTGGCTAGCGGGGGGGCCCGTCTCCTACGAGCAGTACTTC. Translation: CASSEWLAGGPVSYEQYF.